The 21 T cell receptor beta chains presented below share a single source sample, sequenced in a study of vaccination and CD4 T cells after COVID-19. This sample's treatment: approximately 10-day PBMC culture with coronavirus spike peptide pools or control peptides (ViraFEST assay). The study sequenced cultured CD4+ T cell DNA using the Oncomine TCR Beta short-read assay. TCRdb reprocessed the PCR reads via MiXCR and lists one record per CDR3 protein. The data show approximately 16,000 distinct CDR3 sequences, around a fifth seen once. These TCRs are of unknown antigen specificity. The sample was CD4+ T cells from blood, cultured in vitro, taken before SARS-CoV-2 vaccination. These receptors were obtained from a human donor who received a COVID-19 vaccine.

This clonotype showed up just once. The V gene is TRBV14, the J gene TRBJ1-2; D gene uncertain. V lost 0 bases to trimming and J lost 8 bases, with 7 bases between them. This CDR3 comprises 12 residues. Germline V gene data show CDR1 as SGHDN and CDR2 as FVKESK. The CDR3 is CASSQDRVGYTF. Written as DNA, the CDR3 is TGTGCCAGCAGCCAAGATCGGGTGGGCTACACCTTC.

This sequence joins TRBV6-1 and TRBJ1-2; the match to TRBD1 covers 7 bases. This CDR3 comprises 13 residues. From germline, CDR1 is MNHNS and CDR2 SASEGT. J was trimmed by 3 bases and V by 6 bases; bases with no gene match: 4. DNA of the CDR3: TGTGCCAGCAGGGACACAGGGGACTATGGCTACACCTTC. Amino acids: CASRDTGDYGYTF.

This clonotype was detected only a few times. This chain links TRBV18 with TRBJ2-3; D uncertain. Trimming took 8 bases from V and 5 from J, leaving 11 bases between them. Germline lookup yields CDR1 KGHSH and CDR2 LQKENI. This CDR3 contains 12 residues. This chain's CDR3 is CASRTGQDTQYF. The CDR3 coding sequence is TGTGCCAGCCGAACCGGGCAAGATACGCAGTATTTT.

The chain links TRBV2 to TRBJ1-2, with D unclear. Trimming cost V 5 bases and J 3 bases, with 16 bases left between them. The length of the CDR3 is 15 residues. Germline V CDR1 and CDR2: SNHLY, FYNNEI. The CDR3 DNA reads TGTGCCAGCAGTCCCCTCAGGCGGGGTCACTATGGCTACACCTTC. As protein: CASSPLRRGHYGYTF.

The rearrangement links TRBV28 to TRBJ2-7; no firm D call. Germline V gene data show CDR1 as MDHEN and CDR2 as SYDVKM. This CDR3 has 15 amino acids. V lost 4 bases and J 4 bases, leaving 17 bases between the germline ends. CDR3 sequence (DNA): TGTGCCAGCAGTTCGGCATACGTGCGCCCTTACGAGCAGTACTTC. This sequence encodes CASSSAYVRPYEQYF.

This clonotype was recorded once. The chain recombines TRBV7-9 with TRBJ2-7; TRBD2 matches 7 bases. Germline CDR1 and CDR2: SEHNR and FQNEAQ (reference sequence). The junction had 11 bases not matched to a gene; V was cut back by 1 base and J by 2 bases. The CDR3 runs to 17 residues. The CDR3 coding sequence is TGTGCCAGCAGCTTAGTTGGGGGGGTGCAGGGCCCCTACGAGCAGTACTTC. As protein: CASSLVGGVQGPYEQYF.

The chain recombines TRBV7-2 with TRBJ2-5; D possibly uses TRBD1 or TRBD2 (5 bases each). The CDR3 length is 15 residues. Trimming took off 0 bases at V and 5 bases at J, with 13 bases between the two ends. Germline V CDR1 and CDR2: SGHTA, FQGNSA. CDR3 region: CASSLAISWGETQYF. The CDR3 DNA follows: TGTGCCAGCAGCTTAGCAATTAGCTGGGGGGAGACCCAGTACTTC.

This clonotype was seen a handful of times. The chain joins TRBV9 to TRBJ1-2, with D possibly being TRBD1 (6 bases). This CDR3 contains 13 residues. Germline V gives CDR1 SGDLS, CDR2 YYNGEE. V was shortened by 4 bases and J by 7 bases, with 14 bases between the two germline ends. The CDR3 here is CASSTQGLSGYTF. The CDR3 bases are TGTGCCAGCAGCACCCAGGGGTTATCTGGCTACACCTTC.

This clonotype was seen a few times. The chain couples TRBV19 to TRBJ2-3; the D gene is possibly TRBD1 (5 bases). The CDR3 runs to 16 residues. The V gene lost 7 bases and the J gene lost 2 bases, with 19 bases spanning the gap. The germline V gene has CDR1 LNHDA and CDR2 SQIVND (reference sequence). The CDR3 coding sequence is TGTGCCAGTACCCGAGGCAGGGAAACAACCACAGATACGCAGTATTTT. The encoded protein is CASTRGRETTTDTQYF.

This clonotype came up a few times. The chain employs TRBV5-8 and TRBJ1-2, with 10 bases aligning to TRBD1. Germline V lookup: CDR1 SGHTS, CDR2 YDEGEE. V gave up 1 base and J gave up 5 bases; unmatched junction bases: 17. This CDR3 contains 19 residues. CDR3 in amino acids: CASSLRDDGQGEINYGYTF. CDR3 sequence (DNA): TGTGCCAGCAGCTTGCGGGACGACGGACAGGGGGAGATAAATTATGGCTACACCTTC.

In its sample, this clonotype was seen a few times. The CDR3: CASSPPPDRAYEQYF. The CDR3 coding sequence is TGTGCCAGCAGTCCCCCCCCGGACAGGGCCTACGAGCAGTACTTC. This chain uses TRBV6-1 with TRBJ2-7; 8 bases are shared with TRBD1. CDR1 and CDR2 from the germline V gene are MNHNS and SASEGT. Germline trimming cut 5 bases from V and 2 bases from J; bases unmatched to any gene: 8. This CDR3 has 15 residues.

V usage is TRBV18 and J usage is TRBJ1-2; 7 nucleotides match TRBD1. J was trimmed by 7 bases and V by 3 bases; bases with no gene match: 5. Germline lookup yields CDR1 KGHSH and CDR2 LQKENI. This CDR3 spans 13 amino acids. The CDR3 DNA is TGTGCCAGCTCACCCGACAGGGTGAGTGGCTACACCTTC. As protein: CASSPDRVSGYTF. Drawing the rest from reference TRBV18 and TRBJ1-2, the complete variable domain is NAGVMQNPRHLVRRRGQEARLRCSPMKGHSHVYWYRQLPEEGLKFMVYLQKENIIDESGMPKERFSAEFPKEGPSILRIQQVVRGDSAAYFCASSPDRVSGYTFGSGTRLTVV.

The chain combines TRBV19 with TRBJ2-1; 8 nucleotides match TRBD2. The CDR3 loop spans 16 amino acids. The V gene's germline CDR1 is LNHDA and CDR2 SQIVND (reference sequence). Trimming cost V 4 bases and J 0 bases; bases outside gene matches: 5. CDR3 amino acids: CASSTLAGNSYNEQFF. For the CDR3, the DNA is TGTGCCAGTAGTACATTAGCGGGGAACTCCTACAATGAGCAGTTCTTC.

The chain uses TRBV6-2 or TRBV6-3 and TRBJ1-2; D call uncertain. In germline, CDR1 is MNHEY, CDR2 SVGEGT. This CDR3 has 14 residues. V was trimmed by 3 bases and J by 6 bases, leaving 14 bases between them. The DNA for the CDR3 is TGTGCCAGCAGTTATCTAGCACTGGGTCATGGCTACACCTTC. This codes for CASSYLALGHGYTF.

This clonotype showed up just a few times. The V and J genes are TRBV7-2 and TRBJ2-3; the D is unclear. The germline V gene encodes CDR1 SGHTA and CDR2 FQGNSA. This CDR3 region has 14 residues. V gave up 5 bases and J gave up 3 bases, with 12 bases separating them. For the CDR3, the DNA is TGTGCCAGCAGCCCTGGACGTGGGACAGATACGCAGTATTTT. As protein: CASSPGRGTDTQYF.

This clonotype showed up just a few times. The chain is built from TRBV20-1 and TRBJ1-1, with D possibly TRBD1 on 5 matching bases. CDR1 and CDR2 from the germline V gene are DFQATT and SNEGSKA (reference sequence). The CDR3 extends over 13 amino acids. DNA of the CDR3: TGCAAGTGCCAGGGTCCCTCGAACACTGAAGCTTTCTTT. Its translation is CKCQGPSNTEAFF.

This clonotype was counted only a few times. This chain links TRBV30 with TRBJ1-1; D not resolved. This CDR3 comprises 12 residues. The germline gives CDR1 GTSNPN, CDR2 SVGIG (reference sequence). V was pared by 3 bases and J by 8 bases, with 13 bases between. DNA for the CDR3: TGTGCCTGGAGATACCCATCCCCCGAAGCTTTCTTT. Its protein product is CAWRYPSPEAFF.

This CDR3 is CANEVQGVLDTGELFF. Here the CDR3 DNA reads TGTGCCAACGAGGTACAGGGGGTCTTGGACACCGGGGAGCTGTTTTTT. The chain joins TRBV6-1 to TRBJ2-2; 8 bases fit TRBD1. This CDR3 has 16 residues. The germline CDR1 and CDR2 sequences are MNHNS and SASEGT. V dropped 10 bases and J dropped 3; count of bases not matched to a gene: 13.

The chain has TRBV10-1 and TRBJ1-1; possible D gene TRBD1, 5 bases. Trimming took off 2 bases at V and 11 bases at J, with 15 bases between the two ends. The CDR3 has 13 residues. CDR1 is WNHNN and CDR2 is SYGVQD in the germline V gene (reference sequence). CDR3 region: CASSEGPGRSAFF. DNA of the CDR3: TGCGCCAGCAGTGAGGGTCCGGGACGATCCGCTTTCTTT.

This clonotype was seen only a few times. V usage is TRBV11-3 and J usage is TRBJ2-6; TRBD2 might be the D (6 bases). Germline V gene sequence: CDR1 SGHNT, CDR2 YENEEA. V shed 5 bases and J shed 0 bases, with 17 bases lying between them. The CDR3 is made up of 18 amino acids. CDR3 DNA sequence: TGTGCCAGCAGCCGCCTGGCGGGCGGGGCCTCTGGGGCCAACGTCCTGACTTTC. Protein sequence: CASSRLAGGASGANVLTF.

There are a few counts of this clonotype. The chain joins TRBV2 to TRBJ2-7; 10 nucleotides align to TRBD2. The CDR3 has 13 amino acids. Germline lookup yields CDR1 SNHLY and CDR2 FYNNEI. V lost 10 bases, J lost 0 bases, and 3 bases stayed unmatched. In DNA, the CDR3 is TGTGCCATCGGGACTAGCGACTCCTACGAGCAGTACTTC. Amino acids: CAIGTSDSYEQYF.